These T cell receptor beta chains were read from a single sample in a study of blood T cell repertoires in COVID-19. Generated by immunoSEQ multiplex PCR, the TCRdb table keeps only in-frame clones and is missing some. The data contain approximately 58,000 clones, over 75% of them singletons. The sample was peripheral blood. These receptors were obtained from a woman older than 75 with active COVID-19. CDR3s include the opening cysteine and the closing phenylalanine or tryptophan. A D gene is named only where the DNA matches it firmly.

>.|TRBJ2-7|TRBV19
CASMRTDSYEQYF
TGTGCCAGTATGCGGACAGATTCCTACGAGCAGTACTTC
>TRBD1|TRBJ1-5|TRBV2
CASSERQGGSNQPQHF
TGTGCCAGCAGTGAACGACAGGGGGGTAGCAATCAGCCCCAGCATTTT
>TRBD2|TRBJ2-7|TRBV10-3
CAISEGTSGYEQYF
TGTGCCATCAGTGAGGGGACTAGCGGCTACGAGCAGTACTTC
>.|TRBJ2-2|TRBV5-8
CASSLAVRLTGELFF
TGTGCCAGCAGCTTGGCAGTCAGGCTCACCGGGGAGCTGTTTTTT
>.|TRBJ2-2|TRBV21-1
CASSKPPSGGQRNTGELFF
TGTGCCAGCAGCAAACCCCCTAGCGGGGGGCAACGGAACACCGGGGAGCTGTTTTTT
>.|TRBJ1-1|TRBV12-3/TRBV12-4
CASSSGGDTEAFF
TGTGCCAGCAGCTCTGGGGGGGACACTGAAGCTTTCTTT
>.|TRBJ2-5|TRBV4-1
CASSQDPGETQYF
TGCGCCAGCAGCCAAGATCCGGGAGAGACCCAGTACTTC
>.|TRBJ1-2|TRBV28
CASSQGTAANYGYTF
TGTGCCAGCAGTCAGGGGACGGCAGCTAACTATGGCTACACCTTC
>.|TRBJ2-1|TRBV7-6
CASSLDNEQFF
TGTGCCAGCAGCCTTGACAATGAGCAGTTCTTC
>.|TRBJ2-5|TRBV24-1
CATSDFRETQYF
TGTGCCACCAGTGATTTCAGAGAGACCCAGTACTTC
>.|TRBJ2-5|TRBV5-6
CASSLATGGQETQYF
TGTGCCAGCAGCTTGGCCACCGGGGGCCAAGAGACCCAGTACTTC
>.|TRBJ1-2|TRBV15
CATSSSQVGQLGYTF
TGTGCCACCAGCAGCTCCCAGGTAGGACAGCTTGGCTACACCTTC
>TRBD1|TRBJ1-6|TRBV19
CASSSTGGEDSPLHF
TGTGCCAGTAGCTCGACAGGGGGCGAAGATTCACCCCTCCACTTT